The 26 T cell receptor beta chains listed next were all sequenced from one sample in a study of cytomegalovirus exposure and HLA in healthy donors. 13 Jbeta primers and 60 Vbeta primers were used for the PCR. Some clones are missing from TCRdb's copy, which holds only in-frame ones; the method was immunoSEQ multiplex PCR. The sample holds about 110,000 clones, 70% seen once. The sequenced material came from PBMCs. These receptors were taken from a man aged 25 to 40 in good health and CMV-seropositive.

The rearrangement joins TRBV9 to TRBJ1-1, with 7 bases matching TRBD1. Germline V lookup: CDR1 SGDLS, CDR2 YYNGEE. The CDR3 has 14 residues. The J segment lost 2 bases and the V segment lost 3 bases, leaving 4 bases of the junction unmatched. The chain's CDR3 is CASSAGQTNTEAFF. For the CDR3, the DNA is TGTGCCAGCAGCGCGGGACAGACCAACACTGAAGCTTTCTTT.

This chain uses TRBV19 with TRBJ1-2; TRBD1 matches 7 bases. The CDR3 contains 18 residues. The J segment lost 0 bases and the V segment lost 5 bases, leaving 15 bases of the junction unmatched. Germline V lookup: CDR1 LNHDA, CDR2 SQIVND (reference sequence). The chain's CDR3 is CASSLNSGTAGTNYGYTF. The CDR3 DNA follows: TGTGCCAGTAGTCTAAATTCCGGGACAGCCGGTACTAACTATGGCTACACCTTC.

This clone was observed a handful of times. The J gene is TRBJ2-5, the V gene TRBV7-3; maybe TRBD1 (6 bases). The DNA end lines up better with TRBJ2-7; the J call may be wrong. Germline CDR1 SGHTA, CDR2 FQGTGA. CDR3 length: 15 amino acids. CDR3 region: CASSVGNTGPYEQYF. CDR3 coding DNA: TGTGCCAGCAGCGTAGGGAACACAGGGCCGTACGAGCAGTACTTC.

This clone has a single count. The CDR3, as DNA: TGTGCCAGCAATCTGGGGGGAACTGAAGCTTTCTTT. Translation: CASNLGGTEAFF. V is TRBV2 and J is TRBJ1-1, with D tentatively TRBD1 (5 bases). The CDR3 sequence is 12 residues long. V was cut by 7 bases and J by 5 bases, with 11 bases left in between. Germline CDR1 SNHLY, CDR2 FYNNEI.

This clone has just a few counts. The rearrangement joins TRBV9 to TRBJ2-4; TRBD1 agrees at 7 bases. V was clipped by 4 bases and J by 5 bases; unmatched bases: 3. Germline V CDR1 and CDR2: SGDLS, YYNGEE. CDR3 length: 13 amino acids. The CDR3 reads CASSPGTENIQYF. The CDR3 bases are TGTGCCAGCAGCCCCGGGACAGAAAACATTCAGTACTTC.

The chain employs TRBV5-1 and TRBJ1-5; D gene ambiguous. Germline-derived CDR1 and CDR2 are SGHRS and YFSETQ. The CDR3 covers 14 residues. The V gene lost 8 bases and the J gene lost 0 bases, with 12 bases spanning the gap. The CDR3: CARVPEISNQPQHF. The CDR3 DNA is TGCGCCAGGGTTCCGGAGATTAGCAATCAGCCCCAGCATTTT.

The J gene is TRBJ1-2, the V gene TRBV6-4; possibly TRBD1 for D (6 bases). V lost 5 bases to trimming and J lost 4 bases, with 17 bases between them. This CDR3 has 15 amino acids. Germline CDR1 MRHNA, CDR2 SNTAGT. The chain's CDR3 is CASSRGGEAGYGYTF. CDR3 nucleotide sequence: TGTGCCAGCAGTAGGGGGGGAGAGGCCGGCTATGGCTACACCTTC.

The chain employs TRBV28 and TRBJ1-2; the D is unclear. The CDR3 sequence is 11 residues long. Trimming pared 4 bases from V and 10 bases from J, leaving 10 bases between. Germline CDR1 MDHEN, CDR2 SYDVKM. CDR3 nucleotides: TGTGCCAGCAGTTCCTACGGAGACTACACCTTC. This translates into CASSSYGDYTF.

A single count supports this clone. The chain has TRBV9 and TRBJ2-3, with 10 bases matching TRBD2. The CDR3 sequence is 17 residues long. V shed 3 bases and J 0 bases; nucleotides not matched to a gene: 7. The V gene's germline CDR1 is SGDLS and CDR2 YYNGEE. The CDR3 nucleotides are TGTGCCAGCAGCGCCTCAACTAGCGGGGACAGCACAGATACGCAGTATTTT. Its protein is CASSASTSGDSTDTQYF.

As regards this clone: One end of the junction fails to match germline, which may point to a read error. J is TRBJ2-1 and V is TRBV7-9, with D unresolved. This CDR3 region has 14 residues. Germline V gene data show CDR1 as SEHNR and CDR2 as FQNEAQ (reference sequence). The CDR3 DNA follows: TGTTCCAGCAGCTCCGTGGGCTACCCCAATGAGCAGTTCTTC. Translation gives CSSSSVGYPNEQFF.

The J gene is TRBJ2-7, the V gene TRBV6-4; TRBD1 matches 8 bases. Unmatched junction bases numbered 10, after V lost 7 bases and J lost 5 bases. CDR3 length equals 14 residues. The germline gives CDR1 MRHNA, CDR2 SNTAGT. CDR3 sequence: CASNELGQDNEQYF. DNA of the CDR3: TGTGCCAGCAACGAATTGGGACAGGATAACGAGCAGTACTTC.

CDR3 bases: TGTGCCAGCAGCAAAGACATCAACAGGGGGCTAGTTACTGAAGCTTTCTTT. Translating it yields CASSKDINRGLVTEAFF. The chain recombines TRBV21-1 with TRBJ1-1; TRBD1 is the table's D call and was not checked against the DNA. TRBV21-1 is a pseudogene segment. The CDR3 spans 17 residues.

The CDR3: CASSPLDRAEDTEAFF. CDR3 sequence (DNA): TGTGCCAGCAGTCCTCTGGACAGGGCGGAGGACACTGAAGCTTTCTTT. This sequence joins TRBV28 and TRBJ1-1, with TRBD1 matching 8 bases. The germline CDR1 and CDR2 sequences are MDHEN and SYDVKM. Trimming took 5 bases from V and 3 from J; bases not matched to a gene: 11. The CDR3 length is 16 residues. Using reference TRBV28 and TRBJ1-1 for the parts outside the CDR3, the full variable domain is DVKVTQSSRYLVKRTGEKVFLECVQDMDHENMFWYRQDPGLGLRLIYFSYDVKMKEKGDIPEGYSVSREKKERFSLILESASTNQTSMYLCASSPLDRAEDTEAFFGQGTRLTVV.

This clone was detected a few times. V is TRBV6-5 and J is TRBJ2-5; 8 bases agree with TRBD2. The CDR3 contains 14 residues. CDR1 is MNHEY, CDR2 SVGAGI, per germline. Losses at the gene ends were 10 bases for V and 5 bases for J; bases not matched to a gene: 12. As DNA, the CDR3 is TGTGCCACCCAAACCGCAGCGGGAGTGGAGACCCAGTACTTC. Protein: CATQTAAGVETQYF.

The CDR3 loop is CASSGTLDQPQHF. CDR3 nucleotide sequence: TGTGCCAGCAGTGGGACTTTGGATCAGCCCCAGCATTTT. The rearrangement joins TRBV27 to TRBJ1-5; tentatively, D is TRBD1 (5 bases). The CDR3 is 13 residues long. Germline assignment: CDR1 MNHEY and CDR2 SMNVEV (reference sequence). V lost 5 bases, J lost 5 bases, and 10 bases lay in between.

V is TRBV28 and J is TRBJ2-1; 12 positions match TRBD2. This CDR3 contains 17 residues. Germline V gene sequence: CDR1 MDHEN, CDR2 SYDVKM. V dropped 2 bases and J dropped 9; count of bases not matched to a gene: 11. CDR3 coding DNA: TGTGCCAGCAGTTTACCCGAGGAACTAGCGGGAGGAGGTGAGCAGTTCTTC. This codes for CASSLPEELAGGGEQFF.

This chain links TRBV4-1 with TRBJ1-2, with 8 bases that match TRBD1. Germline V gene data show CDR1 as MGHRA and CDR2 as YSYEKL. With 0 bases clipped from V and 5 bases from J, the junction kept 11 bases outside the gene matches. The CDR3 length is 17 residues. The CDR3 region has the DNA TGCGCCAGCAGCCAAGATGCCGCTCAGGGACAGGATTATGGCTACACCTTC. Protein sequence: CASSQDAAQGQDYGYTF.

This clone was found once. The CDR3 coding sequence is TGTGCCAGCAGCGTAGCCCCCGACAGGGGACCAGCTTTCTTT. Translated: CASSVAPDRGPAFF. This sequence joins TRBV9 and TRBJ1-1; TRBD1 matches at 8 bases. V was clipped by 0 bases and J by 10 bases; unmatched bases: 8. The CDR3 covers 14 residues. Germline V gene data show CDR1 as SGDLS and CDR2 as YYNGEE.

This chain connects TRBV6-1 to TRBJ1-3; 9 bases are shared with TRBD1. The CDR3 length is 16 residues. CDR1 is MNHNS, CDR2 SASEGT, per germline. V trimming: 4 bases; J trimming: 0 bases; junction bases outside the gene matches: 4. DNA of the CDR3: TGTGCCAGCAGTGCCGGACAGGGGAGCTCTGGAAACACCATATATTTT. It encodes CASSAGQGSSGNTIYF.

The gene calls are TRBV7-2 and TRBJ2-3, with 11 bases aligning to TRBD1. V was clipped by 5 bases and J by 4 bases; unmatched bases: 8. CDR1 and CDR2 from the germline V gene are SGHTA and FQGNSA. The CDR3 has 16 amino acids. The CDR3 sequence is CASSRRTGGVSDTQYF. The CDR3 DNA is TGTGCCAGCAGCCGCCGGACAGGGGGCGTCTCAGATACGCAGTATTTT.

The V gene is TRBV6-5, the J gene TRBJ1-3; D is unclear. The CDR3 loop spans 13 amino acids. Germline V gene lookup returns CDR1 MNHEY and CDR2 SVGAGI. V was pared by 2 bases and J by 4 bases, with 6 bases between. Here the CDR3 DNA reads TGTGCCAGCAGTTACCTGACAGGAAACACCATATATTTT. This encodes CASSYLTGNTIYF.

The J gene is TRBJ2-3, the V gene TRBV4-3; a weak D match, TRBD2 (6 bases). V lost 1 base and J lost 5, with 10 bases in between. The CDR3 covers 14 residues. Germline values: CDR1 LGHNA, CDR2 YSLEER. For the CDR3, the DNA is TGCGCCAGCAGCCAAGGACTAGTACGAGATACGCAGTATTTT. It is translated as CASSQGLVRDTQYF.

The DNA for the CDR3 is TGTGCCATCGGACTAGCGGGAACTGAGCAGTTCTTC. This encodes CAIGLAGTEQFF. The chain employs TRBV2 and TRBJ2-1; TRBD2 agrees at 12 bases. The CDR3 extends over 12 amino acids. In germline, CDR1 is SNHLY, CDR2 FYNNEI. J was trimmed by 9 bases and V by 10 bases; bases with no gene match: 4.

The V and J genes are TRBV12-5 and TRBJ2-2, with 7 bases aligning to TRBD2. V was pared by 6 bases and J by 6 bases, with 4 bases of the junction left unmatched. Looked up from germline, CDR1 is LGHNT and CDR2 is FRNRAP. CDR3 length equals 13 residues. CDR3 sequence reads: CASGIAGSGELFF. CDR3 coding DNA: TGTGCTAGTGGGATAGCGGGTTCCGGGGAGCTGTTTTTT. Together with reference TRBV12-5 and TRBJ2-2, the CDR3 gives the full variable domain: DARVTQTPRHKVTEMGQEVTMRCQPILGHNTVFWYRQTMMQGLELLAYFRNRAPLDDSGMPKDRFSAEMPDATLATLKIQPSEPRDSAVYFCASGIAGSGELFFGEGSRLTVL.

The J gene is TRBJ2-7, the V gene TRBV10-3, with 7 nucleotides matching TRBD2. V trimming: 10 bases; J trimming: 5 bases; junction bases outside the gene matches: 11. Germline loops: CDR1 ENHRY, CDR2 SYGVKD. This CDR3 contains 13 residues. For the CDR3, the DNA is TGTGCCACCTTAGGAGCGGGGCAGCACGAGCAGTACTTC. It encodes CATLGAGQHEQYF.

V is TRBV18 and J is TRBJ2-7; 7 bases agree with TRBD2. The length of the CDR3 is 16 residues. V dropped 3 bases and J dropped 0; count of bases not matched to a gene: 8. Germline values: CDR1 KGHSH, CDR2 LQKENI. The CDR3 sequence is CASSPRGSTSSYEQYV. The DNA for the CDR3 is TGTGCCAGCTCACCGCGGGGGTCTACTAGCTCCTACGAGCAGTACGTC.